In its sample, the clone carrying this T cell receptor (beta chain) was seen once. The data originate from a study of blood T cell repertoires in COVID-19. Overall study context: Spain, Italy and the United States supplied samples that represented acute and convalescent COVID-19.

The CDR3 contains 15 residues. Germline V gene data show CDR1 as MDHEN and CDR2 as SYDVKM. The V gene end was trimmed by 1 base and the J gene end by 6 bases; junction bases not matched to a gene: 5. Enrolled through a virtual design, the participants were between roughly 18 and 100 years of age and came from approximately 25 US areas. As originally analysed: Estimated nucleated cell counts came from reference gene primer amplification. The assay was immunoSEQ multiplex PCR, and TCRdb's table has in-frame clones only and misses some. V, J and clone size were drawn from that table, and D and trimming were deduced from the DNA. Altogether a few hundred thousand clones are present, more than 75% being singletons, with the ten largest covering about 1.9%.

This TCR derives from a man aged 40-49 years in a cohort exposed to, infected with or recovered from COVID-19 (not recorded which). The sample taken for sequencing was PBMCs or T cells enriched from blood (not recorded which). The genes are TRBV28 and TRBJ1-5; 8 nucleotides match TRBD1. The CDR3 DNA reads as TGTGCCAGCAGTTTATACGCAGGGGGCCCTCAGCCCCAGCATTTT. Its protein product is CASSLYAGGPQPQHF.